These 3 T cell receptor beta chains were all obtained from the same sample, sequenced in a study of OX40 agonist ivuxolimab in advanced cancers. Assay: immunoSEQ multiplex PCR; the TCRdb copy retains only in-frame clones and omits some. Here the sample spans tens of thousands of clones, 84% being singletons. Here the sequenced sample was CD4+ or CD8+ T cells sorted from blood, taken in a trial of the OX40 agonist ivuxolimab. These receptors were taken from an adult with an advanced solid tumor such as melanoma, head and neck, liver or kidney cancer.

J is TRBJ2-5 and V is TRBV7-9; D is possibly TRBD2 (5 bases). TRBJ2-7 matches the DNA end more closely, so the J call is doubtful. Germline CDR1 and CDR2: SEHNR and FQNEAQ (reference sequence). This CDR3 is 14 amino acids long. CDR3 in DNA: TGTGCCAGCAGCGTCACCGGGGTAACCTACGAGCAGTACTTC. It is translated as CASSVTGVTYEQYF.

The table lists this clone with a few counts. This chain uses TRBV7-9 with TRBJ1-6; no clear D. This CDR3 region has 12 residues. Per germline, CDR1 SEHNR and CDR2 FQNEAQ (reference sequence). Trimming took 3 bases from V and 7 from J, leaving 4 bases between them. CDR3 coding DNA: TGTGCCAGCAGCTTGGCGAATTCACCCCTCCACTTT. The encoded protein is CASSLANSPLHF.

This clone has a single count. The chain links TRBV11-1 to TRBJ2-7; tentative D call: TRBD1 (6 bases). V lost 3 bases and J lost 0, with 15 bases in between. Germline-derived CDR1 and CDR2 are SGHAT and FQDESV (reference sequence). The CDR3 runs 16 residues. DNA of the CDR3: TGTGCCAGCAGCTTGGCCGGACAGCACTTCTCCTACGAGCAGTACTTC. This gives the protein CASSLAGQHFSYEQYF.